The T cell receptor beta chain described here comes from a study of cytomegalovirus exposure and HLA in healthy donors. The method was immunoSEQ multiplex PCR; TCRdb's version includes in-frame clones alone and lacks a portion of them. The repertoire holds tens of thousands of clones, roughly 96% seen once, with 0.9% in the top ten. The CDR3 totals 18 residues. With respect to this clone: Antigen specificity is unknown.

Findings and caveats of the study: In vitro work confirmed that a few CMV-associated chains recognize CMV antigens.

This receptor was obtained from a man between 18 and 35 years old in good health and CMV-seronegative. The sequenced sample consisted of PBMCs. The chain employs TRBV21-1 and TRBJ1-1; TRBD1, the table's D call, lacks a check against the DNA. TRBV21-1 is a known pseudogene. The CDR3 sequence is CASSKTSRLGQGNTEAFF. CDR3 nucleotide sequence: TGTGCCAGCAGCAAAACTTCGAGGCTAGGACAGGGAAACACTGAAGCTTTCTTT.